This TCR beta chain comes out of a study of cytomegalovirus exposure and HLA in healthy donors. Study background: A prior study identified 100 million to 130 million unique TCR beta sequences from about 180 million T cells.

With regard to this clone: No antigen is known for it.

Germline loops: CDR1 MNHEY, CDR2 SMNVEV (reference sequence). Trimming shortened V by 2 bases and J by 4 bases, and 9 bases separated the two germline ends. This CDR3 comprises 15 residues. Use of 60 Vbeta and 13 Jbeta primers characterized the PCR. TCRdb's copy holds only in-frame clones and misses some; the assay was immunoSEQ multiplex PCR. The data hold about 150,000 clones, with around 57% observed a single time. Study-level results: In an earlier analysis, productive rearrangement rates for most beta V segments clustered near 87% or 30%. The study assumed roughly uniform donor sequencing depth for presence/absence analyses.

The gene calls are TRBV27 and TRBJ2-6; D remains ambiguous. Sequences were obtained from PBMCs. This receptor was obtained from a male donor in good health and CMV-seronegative. The CDR3 nucleotides are TGTGCCAGCAGTTTAGGGTTCAGGGGGGCCAACGTCCTGACTTTC. This gives the protein CASSLGFRGANVLTF. The variable domain in full, completed from reference TRBV27 and TRBJ2-6, reads EAQVTQNPRYLITVTGKKLTVTCSQNMNHEYMSWYRQDPGLGLRQIYYSMNVEVTDKGDVPEGYKVSRKEKRNFPLILESPSPNQTSLYFCASSLGFRGANVLTFGAGSRLTVL.